Below, 23 T cell receptor beta chains from the same sample are listed, as sequenced in a study of T cell repertoires in cytomegalovirus infection. Each CDR3 protein gets one entry after TCRdb re-called the reads with MiXCR. The data contain 350,000 to 500,000 distinct CDR3 sequences, about 33% of them singletons. The specimen was PBMCs. The source of these receptors is a human donor in good health (CMV status not recorded). Some clones in this sample may be carry-over from other donors' samples.

Concerning this clonotype itself: This may be a read error, as it is one base from a much larger clone. Given the absence of the conserved phenylalanine or tryptophan at the CDR3 end, a read error is likely. The chain links TRBV7-6 to TRBJ2-1, with D tentatively TRBD2 (6 bases). Germline V lookup: CDR1 SGHVS, CDR2 FNYEAQ. The CDR3 contains 14 residues. V was clipped by 3 bases and J by 6 bases, with 12 bases between them. The CDR3 DNA reads as TGTGCCAGCAGCTTCGGAGGGTTGGTCAATGAGCAGTTCTTA. Amino acid sequence: CASSFGGLVNEQFL.

The J gene is TRBJ2-7, the V gene TRBV10-3; D possibly corresponds to TRBD2 (6 bases). Germline V lookup: CDR1 ENHRY, CDR2 SYGVKD. Deletions cut 6 bases from V and 6 bases from J, with 15 bases between. The CDR3 runs to 13 residues. This CDR3 reads CAIRPRAGTEQYF. The CDR3 DNA reads TGTGCCATCAGGCCTCGAGCGGGTACCGAGCAGTACTTC.

As concerns this clonotype: The CDR3 does not end in the conserved phenylalanine or tryptophan, so this is likely a read error. The gene calls are TRBV7-6 and TRBJ2-1; D tentatively reads TRBD1 or TRBD2 (6 bases each). This CDR3 is 12 amino acids long. V shed 3 bases and J shed 8 bases, with 8 bases lying between them. From germline, CDR1 is SGHVS and CDR2 FNYEAQ. Here the CDR3 reads CASSLGGDEQFL. In DNA form, the CDR3 reads TGTGCCAGCAGCTTGGGGGGCGATGAGCAGTTCCTC.

This chain links TRBV5-1 with TRBJ1-1; 7 bases map to TRBD1. Germline V gene lookup returns CDR1 SGHRS and CDR2 YFSETQ. The CDR3 loop spans 14 amino acids. The J segment lost 5 bases and the V segment lost 4 bases, leaving 8 bases of the junction unmatched. CDR3 amino acids: CASSTGTVRTEAFF. The CDR3 region has the DNA TGCGCCAGCAGCACAGGGACAGTGAGGACTGAAGCTTTCTTT.

The rearrangement links TRBV6-5 to TRBJ2-5; possibly TRBD1 for D (5 bases). The CDR3 length is 15 residues. The V gene lost 0 bases and the J gene lost 5 bases, with 13 bases spanning the gap. Germline values: CDR1 MNHEY, CDR2 SVGAGI. The CDR3: CASSYSRGLGETQYF. In DNA, the CDR3 is TGTGCCAGCAGTTACTCAAGGGGATTGGGGGAGACCCAGTACTTC.

In its sample, this clonotype was seen a few times. The chain employs TRBV20-1 and TRBJ2-2; TRBD1 agrees at 8 bases. J gave up 4 bases and V 4 bases, and 23 bases lay outside the gene matches. The CDR3 is 20 amino acids. The germline gives CDR1 DFQATT, CDR2 SNEGSKA (reference sequence). The CDR3 sequence: CSANGIPETTGAVGTGELFF. CDR3 nucleotides: TGCAGTGCTAACGGCATACCCGAAACGACAGGGGCGGTGGGCACCGGGGAGCTGTTTTTT.

The CDR3 region is CASSIIGASTDTQYF. The CDR3 region has the DNA TGTGCCAGTAGTATAATCGGAGCTAGCACAGATACGCAGTATTTT. This chain joins TRBV19 and TRBJ2-3; no definite D call. Germline V lookup: CDR1 LNHDA, CDR2 SQIVND (reference sequence). V was clipped by 2 bases and J by 0 bases, with 9 bases between them. The length of the CDR3 is 15 residues.

This clonotype was counted many times. The chain employs TRBV7-9 and TRBJ1-2, with 7 bases aligning to TRBD1. Germline loops: CDR1 SEHNR, CDR2 FQNEAQ (reference sequence). The V gene end was trimmed by 0 bases and the J gene end by 6 bases; junction bases not matched to a gene: 7. This CDR3 contains 15 residues. CDR3 in amino acids: CASSLAQGQINGYTF. In nucleotides, the CDR3 is TGTGCCAGCAGCTTAGCCCAGGGACAGATTAATGGCTACACCTTC.

The chain is built from TRBV4-1 and TRBJ2-3; 10 positions agree with TRBD2. Germline values: CDR1 MGHRA, CDR2 YSYEKL. V shed 0 bases, J shed 5 bases, and the junction held 5 bases outside the gene matches. This CDR3 contains 16 residues. The CDR3 sequence: CASSQEAGGGVDTQYF. CDR3 DNA: TGCGCCAGCAGCCAAGAAGCGGGGGGGGGGGTAGATACGCAGTATTTT.

This rearrangement joins TRBV12-3 or TRBV12-4 to TRBJ2-1; 9 bases are a match to TRBD2. V was pared by 1 base and J by 5 bases, with 3 bases of the junction left unmatched. This CDR3 comprises 15 residues. The CDR3 sequence: CASSLGRGGNNEQFF. Here the CDR3 DNA reads TGTGCCAGCAGTTTAGGGCGGGGGGGGAACAATGAGCAGTTCTTC.

This clonotype was counted between two and nine times. V is TRBV20-1 and J is TRBJ1-1; D is ambiguous. Trimming took off 6 bases at V and 0 bases at J, with 8 bases between the two ends. The CDR3 runs to 12 residues. CDR1 and CDR2 from the germline V gene are DFQATT and SNEGSKA (reference sequence). The DNA of the CDR3 is TGCAGTGCCCGGCCCTTGAACACTGAAGCTTTCTTT. It codes for CSARPLNTEAFF.

This clonotype was seen at least ten times. The chain joins TRBV7-2 to TRBJ1-6; tentatively, D is TRBD1 (5 bases). The germline V gene has CDR1 SGHTA and CDR2 FQGNSA. The CDR3 sequence is 17 residues long. The germline V and J ends were trimmed by 5 bases and 0 bases, with 14 bases remaining between them. The CDR3 DNA reads TGTGCCAGCAGCCTGGACACGAGGGGCTCCTATAATTCACCCCTCCACTTT. It encodes CASSLDTRGSYNSPLHF.

Many counts were recorded for this clonotype. V and J are TRBV7-8 and TRBJ2-7; D perhaps matches TRBD2 (6 bases). The CDR3 extends over 15 amino acids. The germline V gene encodes CDR1 SGHVS and CDR2 FQNEAQ. Trimming took off 3 bases at V and 1 base at J, with 13 bases between the two ends. Here the CDR3 DNA reads TGTGCCAGCAGCTTGGACTACCCACCTTCCTACGAGCAGTACTTC. This encodes CASSLDYPPSYEQYF.

This clonotype was detected many times. V gene TRBV7-2 combines with J gene TRBJ2-6; D uncertain. CDR3 length: 18 residues. The V gene lost 2 bases and the J gene lost 0 bases, with 14 bases spanning the gap. The germline gives CDR1 SGHTA, CDR2 FQGNSA. CDR3 sequence reads: CASSLNHTPLSGANVLTF. The CDR3 DNA sequence: TGTGCCAGCAGCTTAAATCACACTCCACTCTCTGGGGCCAACGTCCTGACTTTC.

A note on this clonotype: One end of the junction varies from germline; a read error may be responsible. This chain joins TRBV12-3 or TRBV12-4 and TRBJ2-3; 11 bases line up with TRBD2. This CDR3 region has 16 residues. The CDR3 DNA reads TGTGCCAGCAGCCCGACTAGCGGGGTTGCTTCAGATACGCAGTCTTTT. It is translated as CASSPTSGVASDTQSF.

This clonotype was seen a handful of times. This chain connects TRBV6-8 to TRBJ2-7, with D possibly being TRBD2 (6 bases). Germline V gene lookup returns CDR1 MNHGY and CDR2 SAAAGT. CDR3 length: 14 residues. Trimming pared 8 bases from V and 5 bases from J, leaving 19 bases between. CDR3: CASQMNWGEDEQYF. DNA of the CDR3: TGTGCCAGCCAAATGAATTGGGGGGAGGACGAGCAGTACTTC.

This clonotype was detected a few times. V is TRBV12-3 or TRBV12-4 and J is TRBJ1-4, with 7 bases that match TRBD1. With V trimmed by 3 bases and J by 4 bases, 5 bases remained unmatched. This CDR3 comprises 15 residues. The CDR3 DNA reads TGTGCCAGCAGTTTTTGGGGACAGAGTAATGAAAAACTGTTTTTT. This translates into CASSFWGQSNEKLFF.

The chain links TRBV6-1 to TRBJ2-2; D perhaps matches TRBD1 (5 bases). The germline V gene encodes CDR1 MNHNS and CDR2 SASEGT. Trimming pared 5 bases from V and 5 bases from J, leaving 15 bases between. The length of the CDR3 is 15 residues. The CDR3 region has the DNA TGTGCCAGCAGTTATGGGGCGATGGGGACCGGGGAGCTGTTTTTT. Amino acid sequence: CASSYGAMGTGELFF.

V gene TRBV4-2 combines with J gene TRBJ1-2; D is ambiguous. V was clipped by 1 base and J by 0 bases, with 9 bases between them. This CDR3 is built from 15 residues. Germline values: CDR1 LGHNA, CDR2 YNFKEQ. The CDR3 protein is CASSQARPTNYGYTF. CDR3 DNA: TGTGCCAGCAGCCAAGCGAGGCCCACTAACTATGGCTACACCTTC.

V usage is TRBV15 and J usage is TRBJ1-2; no clear D gene. V dropped 6 bases and J dropped 8 bases, with 16 bases sitting between them. CDR1 and CDR2 from the germline V gene are LNHNV and YYDKDF (reference sequence). The CDR3 extends over 13 amino acids. CDR3 nucleotides: TGTGCCACCAGTAGACCCGCTACCGGGGGCTACACCTTC. It encodes CATSRPATGGYTF.

The CDR3 DNA sequence: TGTGCCAGCAGTTTACCCCAAGTTGATTCTGGAAACACCATATATTTT. Its protein is CASSLPQVDSGNTIYF. The chain couples TRBV28 to TRBJ1-3; D is uncertain. This CDR3 has 16 residues. Germline loops: CDR1 MDHEN, CDR2 SYDVKM. V was clipped by 2 bases and J by 1 base, with 12 bases between them.

The chain joins TRBV27 to TRBJ2-5; weak D call: TRBD2 (6 bases). CDR3 length: 14 amino acids. Germline assignment: CDR1 MNHEY and CDR2 SMNVEV (reference sequence). Trimming removed 2 bases at V and 7 bases at J, with 14 bases between. CDR3 DNA: TGTGCCAGCAGTTTAGGGCAGGGAGGTCGGACCCAGTACTTC. Translation: CASSLGQGGRTQYF.

Notes on this clonotype: This may come from a read error, since a much larger clone is one base off. The chain has TRBV7-2 and TRBJ1-6; TRBD1 matches at 7 bases. CDR3 length: 15 residues. Germline assignment: CDR1 SGHTA and CDR2 FQGNSA. CDR3 in amino acids: CASSQTGSYNSPLQF. As DNA, the CDR3 is TGTGCCAGCAGCCAGACAGGGTCCTATAATTCACCCCTCCAATTT.